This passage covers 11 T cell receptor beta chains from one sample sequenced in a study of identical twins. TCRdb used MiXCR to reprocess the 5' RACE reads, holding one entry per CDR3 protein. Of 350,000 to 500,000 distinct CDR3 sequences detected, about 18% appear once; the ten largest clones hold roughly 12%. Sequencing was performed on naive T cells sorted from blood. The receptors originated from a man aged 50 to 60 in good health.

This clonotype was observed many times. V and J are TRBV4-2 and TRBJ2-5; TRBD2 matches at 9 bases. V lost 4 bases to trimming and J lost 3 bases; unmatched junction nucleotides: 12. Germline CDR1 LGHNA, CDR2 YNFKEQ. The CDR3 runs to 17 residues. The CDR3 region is CASSPVISGGDKETQYF. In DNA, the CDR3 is TGTGCCAGCAGCCCCGTGATTAGCGGGGGAGATAAAGAGACCCAGTACTTC.

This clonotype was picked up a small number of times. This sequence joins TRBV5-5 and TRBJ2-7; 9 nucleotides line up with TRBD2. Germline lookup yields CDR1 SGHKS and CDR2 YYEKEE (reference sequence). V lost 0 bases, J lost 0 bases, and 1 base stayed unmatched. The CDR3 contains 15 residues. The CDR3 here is CASSLGLADSYEQYF. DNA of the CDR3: TGTGCCAGCAGCTTGGGACTAGCGGACTCCTACGAGCAGTACTTC. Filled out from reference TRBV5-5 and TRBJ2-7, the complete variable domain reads DAGVTQSPTHLIKTRGQQVTLRCSPISGHKSVSWYQQVLGQGPQFIFQYYEKEERGRGNFPDRFSARQFPNYSSELNVNALLLGDSALYLCASSLGLADSYEQYFGPGTRLTVT.

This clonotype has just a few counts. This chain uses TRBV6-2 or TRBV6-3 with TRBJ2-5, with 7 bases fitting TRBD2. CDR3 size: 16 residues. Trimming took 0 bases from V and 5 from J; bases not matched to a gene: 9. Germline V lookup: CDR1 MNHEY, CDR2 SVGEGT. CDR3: CASSYSLGLDVETQYF. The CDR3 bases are TGTGCCAGCAGTTACTCCCTCGGACTAGATGTGGAGACCCAGTACTTC.

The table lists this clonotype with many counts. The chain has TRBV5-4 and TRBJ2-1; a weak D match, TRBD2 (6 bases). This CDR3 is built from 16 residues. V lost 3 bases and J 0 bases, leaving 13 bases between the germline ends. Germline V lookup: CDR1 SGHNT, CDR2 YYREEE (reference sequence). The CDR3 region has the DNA TGTGCCAGCAGCTCCTCCGGGGGAAGCTCCTACAATGAGCAGTTCTTC. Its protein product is CASSSSGGSSYNEQFF.

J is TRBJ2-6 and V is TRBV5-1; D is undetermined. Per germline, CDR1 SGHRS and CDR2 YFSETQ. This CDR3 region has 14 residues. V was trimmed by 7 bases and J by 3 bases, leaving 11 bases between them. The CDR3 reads CASSDKSGANVLTF. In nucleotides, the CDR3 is TGCGCCAGCTCCGATAAGAGTGGGGCCAACGTCCTGACTTTC.

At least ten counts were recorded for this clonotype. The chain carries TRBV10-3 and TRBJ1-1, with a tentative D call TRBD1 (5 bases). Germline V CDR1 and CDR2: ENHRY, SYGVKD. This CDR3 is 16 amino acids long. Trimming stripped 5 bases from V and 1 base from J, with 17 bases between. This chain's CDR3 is CAISPIGGSKNTEAFF. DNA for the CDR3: TGTGCCATCAGTCCTATTGGGGGGTCCAAGAACACTGAAGCTTTCTTT.

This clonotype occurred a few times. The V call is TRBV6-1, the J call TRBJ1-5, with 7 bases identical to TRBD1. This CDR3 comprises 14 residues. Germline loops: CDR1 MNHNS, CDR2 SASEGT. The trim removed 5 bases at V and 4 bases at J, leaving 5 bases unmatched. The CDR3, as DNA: TGTGCCAGCAGTCGGACAGGTCCGAATCAGCCCCAGCATTTT. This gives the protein CASSRTGPNQPQHF.

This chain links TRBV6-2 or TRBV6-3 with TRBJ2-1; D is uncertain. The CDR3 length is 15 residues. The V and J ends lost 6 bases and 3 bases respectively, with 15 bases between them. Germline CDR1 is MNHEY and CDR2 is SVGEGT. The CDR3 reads CASSHGLYVYNEQFF. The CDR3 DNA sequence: TGTGCCAGCAGCCACGGCCTATACGTCTACAATGAGCAGTTCTTC.

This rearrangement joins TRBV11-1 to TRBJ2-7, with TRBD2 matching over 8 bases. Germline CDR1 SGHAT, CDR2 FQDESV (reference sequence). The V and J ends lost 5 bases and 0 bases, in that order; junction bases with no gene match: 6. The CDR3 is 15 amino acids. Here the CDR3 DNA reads TGTGCCAGCAGCCGAAATAGCGGGAACTCCTACGAGCAGTACTTC. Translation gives CASSRNSGNSYEQYF.

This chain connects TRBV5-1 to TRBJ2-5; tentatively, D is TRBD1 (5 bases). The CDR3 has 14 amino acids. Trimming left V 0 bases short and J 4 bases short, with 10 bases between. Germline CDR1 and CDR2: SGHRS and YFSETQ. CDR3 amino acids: CASSLGRVVETQYF. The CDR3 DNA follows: TGCGCCAGCAGCTTGGGCAGGGTCGTAGAGACCCAGTACTTC. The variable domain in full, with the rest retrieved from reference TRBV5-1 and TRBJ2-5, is KAGVTQTPRYLIKTRGQQVTLSCSPISGHRSVSWYQQTPGQGLQFLFEYFSETQRNKGNFPGRFSGRQFSNSRSEMNVSTLELGDSALYLCASSLGRVVETQYFGPGTRLLVL.

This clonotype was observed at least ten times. CDR3 region: CATTGTDTQYF. In DNA form, the CDR3 reads TGTGCCACTACAGGGACAGATACGCAGTATTTT. This chain joins TRBV10-3 and TRBJ2-3, with a possible D match to TRBD1 (6 bases). The CDR3 is 11 amino acids. Trimming took off 10 bases at V and 3 bases at J, with 8 bases between the two ends. Germline V gene data show CDR1 as ENHRY and CDR2 as SYGVKD.